The following is a T cell receptor beta chain sequence with its context. Its specificity is not known. These data belong to a study of response to subunit inactivated influenza vaccine. TCRdb passed the RT-PCR reads through MiXCR, listing each CDR3 protein once. This sample has around 850,000 distinct CDR3 sequences, with around 18% found just once. Deletions cut 3 bases from V and 4 bases from J, with 10 bases between. CDR3 length: 12 amino acids. Germline CDR1 is DFQATT and CDR2 is SNEGSKA (reference sequence). Study-wide points: The authors put forward the suggestion that each seasonal influenza vaccination may bring in only a limited number of new T cells.

J is TRBJ2-7 and V is TRBV20-1; no clear D gene. The clonotype originates from a man aged 45-65 years who received an inactivated influenza vaccine. The sample in question was PBMCs from blood, obtained around 5 days after vaccination. The DNA for the CDR3 is TGCAGTGCTAGGGGCGGTTTTTACGAGCAGTACTTC. Its translation is CSARGGFYEQYF.